A selection of T cell receptor beta chains follows, all from one sample in a study of cytotoxic CD8 clonotypes in ibrutinib-treated CLL. Method: immunoSEQ multiplex PCR; TCRdb's copy keeps in-frame clones and lacks some. This table has tens of thousands of clones, roughly two thirds appearing once. The input for sequencing was PBMCs, taken at disease progression, from a patient treated with ibrutinib. These receptors all come from a human donor with chronic lymphocytic leukemia. CDR3s include the opening cysteine and the closing phenylalanine or tryptophan. A D gene is named only where the DNA matches it firmly. The size field is filled for only some rows; it gives once, few, many or a size class.

clone size	J gene	V gene	D gene	CDR3 protein	CDR3 DNA
-	TRBJ2-2	TRBV7-8	-	CASSLGRGLGTGELFF	TGTGCCAGCAGCTTGGGACGGGGGCTTGGCACCGGGGAGCTGTTTTTT
medium-sized	TRBJ2-2	TRBV5-1	TRBD2	CASRLADNTGELFF	TGCGCCAGCCGCCTAGCGGACAACACCGGGGAGCTGTTTTTT
-	TRBJ1-5	TRBV4-3	-	CASSQSRQTLYQPQHF	TGCGCCAGCAGCCAATCAAGACAGACGCTTTATCAGCCCCAGCATTTT
few	TRBJ2-5	TRBV6-5	-	CASSRGLVGTQYF	TGTGCCAGCAGTCGGGGGCTAGTAGGGACCCAGTACTTC
-	TRBJ2-5	TRBV5-1	TRBD2	CASSLRGGLGETQYF	TGCGCCAGCAGCTTGCGGGGGGGCTTGGGAGAGACCCAGTACTTC
-	TRBJ2-5	TRBV6-5	TRBD1	CASSYATGGQETQYF	TGTGCCAGCAGTTACGCGACAGGGGGCCAAGAGACCCAGTACTTC
-	TRBJ1-3	TRBV7-2	-	CASSLGQASGNTIYF	TGTGCCAGCAGCTTGGGCCAGGCCTCCGGAAACACCATATATTTT
-	TRBJ1-2	TRBV6-5	-	CASSNPGAARGYTF	TGTGCCAGCAGTAACCCCGGGGCAGCGCGTGGCTACACCTTC
-	TRBJ2-7	TRBV7-9	-	CASSLVEVSGDEQYF	TGTGCCAGCAGCTTAGTAGAGGTTAGCGGAGACGAGCAGTACTTC
-	TRBJ2-5	TRBV2	TRBD2	CASSEALAGPPETQYF	TGTGCCAGCAGTGAAGCCCTAGCGGGGCCCCCAGAGACCCAGTACTTC
-	TRBJ1-2	TRBV4-1	-	CASSAPGNYGYTF	TGCGCCAGCAGCGCGCCGGGGAACTATGGCTACACCTTC
-	TRBJ1-1	TRBV7-8	-	CASSSVTEAFF	TGTGCCAGCAGCTCGGTCACTGAAGCTTTCTTT
-	TRBJ1-1	TRBV2	TRBD1	CASSLRGQAFF	TGTGCCAGCAGTCTCAGGGGGCAAGCTTTCTTT
-	TRBJ1-2	TRBV6-5	-	CASGVGANYGYTF	TGTGCCAGCGGAGTGGGGGCTAACTATGGCTACACCTTC
-	TRBJ2-7	TRBV6-6	-	CASSDARGGRYEQYF	TGTGCCAGCAGTGACGCCAGGGGAGGAAGATACGAGCAGTACTTC
-	TRBJ1-3	TRBV9	-	CASGPGGISGNTIYF	TGTGCCAGCGGCCCTGGAGGGATCTCTGGAAACACCATATATTTT
-	TRBJ1-6	TRBV7-2	-	CASSLDPGSYNSPLHF	TGTGCCAGCAGCTTAGATCCGGGTTCCTATAATTCACCCCTCCACTTT
-	TRBJ1-1	TRBV7-9	-	CASRPTAFF	TGTGCCAGCAGACCAACAGCTTTCTTT
few	TRBJ1-5	TRBV6-5	-	CASSYSTHQPQHF	TGTGCCAGCAGTTACTCGACTCATCAGCCCCAGCATTTT
-	TRBJ2-7	TRBV9	-	CASSAGYEQYF	TGTGCCAGCAGTGCGGGGTACGAGCAGTACTTC
-	TRBJ1-4	TRBV9	TRBD1	CASSTGTGSGKLFF	TGTGCCAGCAGCACAGGGACAGGGTCCGGAAAACTGTTTTTT
-	TRBJ1-1	TRBV6-5	-	CASSVERHTEAFF	TGTGCCAGCAGTGTCGAACGGCACACTGAAGCTTTCTTT
-	TRBJ1-3	TRBV5-1	TRBD1	CASSSRDRADTIYF	TGCGCCAGCAGCAGCCGGGACAGGGCTGACACCATATATTTT
-	TRBJ2-2	TRBV19	-	CASSIIGGQDGELFF	TGTGCCAGTAGTATTATCGGGGGGCAGGACGGGGAGCTGTTTTTT
-	TRBJ1-5	TRBV30	TRBD1	CAWSGTGMGNQPQHF	TGTGCCTGGAGTGGGACAGGGATGGGCAATCAGCCCCAGCATTTT
-	TRBJ1-1	TRBV7-8	-	CASSLLGDTEAFF	TGTGCCAGCAGCTTACTTGGGGACACTGAAGCTTTCTTT
-	TRBJ1-1	TRBV23-1	TRBD1	CASSQSISGGDPEGTEAFF	TGCGCCAGCAGTCAATCGATATCAGGGGGAGACCCTGAAGGCACTGAAGCTTTCTTT
-	TRBJ1-5	TRBV4-1	-	CASSQETTGNQPQHF	TGCGCCAGCAGCCAAGAGACGACAGGTAATCAGCCCCAGCATTTT
few	TRBJ2-7	TRBV6-5	-	CASSPGPYEQYF	TGTGCCAGCAGCCCCGGGCCCTACGAGCAGTACTTC
many	TRBJ2-1	TRBV27	-	CASSLGGVYYNEQFF	TGTGCCAGCAGTTTAGGCGGGGTTTACTACAATGAGCAGTTCTTC
-	TRBJ1-2	TRBV27	-	CASKSGPTGYGYTF	TGTGCCAGCAAGTCGGGGCCGACGGGATATGGCTACACCTTC
few	TRBJ2-3	TRBV2	-	CASSWTHTDTQYF	TGTGCCAGCAGTTGGACACACACAGATACGCAGTATTTT
-	TRBJ1-5	TRBV10-2	-	CASSAGAQPQHF	TGCGCCAGCAGTGCAGGGGCTCAGCCCCAGCATTTT
-	TRBJ2-3	TRBV5-1	-	CASSLVQGTDTQYF	TGCGCCAGCAGCTTGGTACAGGGCACAGATACGCAGTATTTT
-	TRBJ2-7	TRBV5-1	-	CASSLEQAYEQYF	TGCGCCAGCAGCTTGGAACAGGCCTACGAGCAGTACTTC
-	TRBJ1-2	TRBV27	-	CASSLSWQRRSYTF	TGTGCCAGCAGTTTATCGTGGCAGCGGCGGAGCTACACCTTC
-	TRBJ2-7	TRBV30	-	CAWSLGSTKLYEQYF	TGTGCCTGGAGTTTGGGGAGCACAAAGCTTTACGAGCAGTACTTC
-	TRBJ2-7	TRBV9	-	CASSSGDTPYEQYF	TGTGCCAGCAGCTCCGGAGATACGCCCTACGAGCAGTACTTC
-	TRBJ2-2	TRBV19	-	CASTPRARESTGELFF	TGTGCCAGTACTCCGAGGGCCAGGGAGAGCACCGGGGAGCTGTTTTTT
once	TRBJ1-1	TRBV6-5	-	CASSPQGSTEAFF	TGTGCCAGCAGTCCACAGGGATCCACTGAAGCTTTCTTT
-	TRBJ1-1	TRBV18	TRBD1	CASSPQGAVDTEAFF	TGTGCCAGCTCACCACAGGGGGCTGTGGACACTGAAGCTTTCTTT
-	TRBJ1-4	TRBV7-2	-	CASSLFVLTTNEKLFF	TGTGCCAGCAGCTTATTTGTCCTTACAACTAATGAAAAACTGTTTTTT
-	TRBJ2-1	TRBV5-1	TRBD2	CASSPTIGLAGVTYNEQFF	TGCGCCAGCAGCCCGACCATAGGACTAGCGGGGGTAACCTACAATGAGCAGTTCTTC
-	TRBJ2-5	TRBV9	-	CASSVGENRLEETQYF	TGTGCCAGCAGCGTAGGGGAAAACAGGCTGGAAGAGACCCAGTACTTC
few	TRBJ1-5	TRBV9	-	CASSALESNQPQHF	TGTGCCAGCAGCGCCCTCGAAAGCAATCAGCCCCAGCATTTT
-	TRBJ2-7	TRBV4-3	-	CASSQEFWDGYEQYF	TGCGCCAGCAGCCAAGAGTTTTGGGACGGCTACGAGCAGTACTTC
few	TRBJ2-1	TRBV7-9	TRBD1	CASSRTGGEQFF	TGTGCCAGCAGCCGGACAGGGGGTGAGCAGTTCTTC
-	TRBJ2-7	TRBV9	TRBD1	CASSSHPGTGAYEQCF	TGTGCCAGCAGCTCTCACCCCGGGACAGGTGCGTACGAGCAGTGCTTC
-	TRBJ2-7	TRBV7-2	TRBD1	CASSPRDSHYEQYF	TGTGCCAGCAGCCCTCGGGACAGCCACTACGAGCAGTACTTC
-	TRBJ2-7	TRBV11-2	-	CASSLREGAVYEQYF	TGTGCCAGCAGCTTACGGGAGGGGGCGGTCTACGAGCAGTACTTC
-	TRBJ2-7	TRBV19	TRBD1	CASSITGTGLNEQYF	TGTGCCAGTAGTATAACCGGGACAGGGCTGAACGAGCAGTACTTC
-	TRBJ1-5	TRBV4-1	-	CASSSTEGNQPQHF	TGCGCCAGCAGCTCGACAGAGGGCAATCAGCCCCAGCATTTT
-	TRBJ1-1	TRBV30	-	CAWKLSGTWKAFF	TGTGCCTGGAAATTATCGGGCACTTGGAAAGCTTTCTTT
-	TRBJ2-3	TRBV5-1	TRBD1	CASSSGTGSRDTQYF	TGCGCCAGCAGCTCCGGGACAGGGTCGAGGGATACGCAGTATTTT
-	TRBJ1-3	TRBV5-6	-	CASSFRVEGNTIYF	TGTGCCAGCAGCTTCAGGGTGGAGGGAAACACCATATATTTT
-	TRBJ2-1	TRBV7-3	-	CASSLGLGHNEQFF	TGTGCCAGCAGCTTAGGGTTGGGCCACAATGAGCAGTTCTTC
-	TRBJ2-2	TRBV10-2	-	CASTRGTGELFF	TGCGCCAGCACTCGAGGGACCGGGGAGCTGTTTTTT